One and the same sample provided the 23 T cell receptor beta chains below, sequenced in a study of shared clonotypes between healthy human individuals. Data came from immunoSEQ multiplex PCR; TCRdb stores just in-frame clones and leaves some out. The table includes around 550,000 clones, about 96% detected once. Material: naive CD4+ T cells sorted from blood. Stated subset: CD45RA+ positively selected. Receptors were obtained from a woman aged 25 to 39 in good health.

V is TRBV6-1 and J is TRBJ1-1; 10 bases fit TRBD1. V lost 4 bases and J lost 2; bases outside the gene matches: 1. The CDR3 runs 14 residues. Germline loops: CDR1 MNHNS, CDR2 SASEGT. The CDR3 DNA follows: TGTGCCAGCAGTGGACAGGGGGCCAACACTGAAGCTTTCTTT. Its translation is CASSGQGANTEAFF.

This chain joins TRBV7-7 and TRBJ2-1; 11 positions match TRBD2. Germline CDR1 is SSHAT and CDR2 is FNYEAQ (reference sequence). V shed 4 bases, J shed 5 bases, and the junction held 4 bases outside the gene matches. The CDR3 contains 15 residues. In DNA form, the CDR3 reads TGTGCCAGCAGCTCCGGGACTAGCGGCGACAATGAGCAGTTCTTC. Amino acids: CASSSGTSGDNEQFF.

The chain has TRBV20-1 and TRBJ2-7; D gene uncertain. The ends were cut back, 2 bases at V and 6 bases at J, with 8 bases in the middle. Germline CDR1 DFQATT, CDR2 SNEGSKA (reference sequence). The CDR3 loop spans 11 amino acids. Here the CDR3 DNA reads TGCAGTGCTAGATCACTTTCCGAGCAGTACTTC. It is translated as CSARSLSEQYF.

The chain carries TRBV7-3 and TRBJ1-1; D may be TRBD1 (5 bases). V was clipped by 5 bases and J by 1 base, with 14 bases between them. The germline gives CDR1 SGHTA, CDR2 FQGTGA. There are 15 residues in the CDR3. Written as DNA, the CDR3 is TGTGCCAGCAGCAAGGGCGGGGCAGAGAACACTGAAGCTTTCTTT. This encodes CASSKGGAENTEAFF.

The chain carries TRBV28 and TRBJ1-2; D might be TRBD1 (5 bases). V lost 6 bases and J lost 8, with 25 bases in between. This CDR3 region has 16 residues. Germline V gene data show CDR1 as MDHEN and CDR2 as SYDVKM. CDR3 residues: CASSSPTYRGRVGYTF. CDR3 DNA sequence: TGTGCCAGCAGCTCGCCTACTTACCGGGGCAGGGTCGGCTACACCTTC.

The chain combines TRBV18 with TRBJ2-1; no clear D gene. CDR1 is KGHSH, CDR2 LQKENI, per germline. The length of the CDR3 is 13 residues. Trimming cost V 2 bases and J 8 bases, with 10 bases left between them. This chain's CDR3 is CASSPFGGYEQFF. The CDR3 coding sequence is TGTGCCAGCTCACCATTCGGTGGATATGAGCAGTTCTTC.

The chain uses TRBV28 and TRBJ2-7; 7 bases agree with TRBD2. This CDR3 has 16 residues. Trimming took 5 bases from V and 0 from J; bases not matched to a gene: 10. CDR1 is MDHEN and CDR2 is SYDVKM in the germline V gene. The DNA for the CDR3 is TGTGCCAGCAGTCTTGGGGGTAGCGGGCGCTCCTACGAGCAGTACTTC. It encodes CASSLGGSGRSYEQYF.

The rearrangement links TRBV28 to TRBJ2-1; tentative D call: TRBD1 (6 bases). With 7 bases removed from V and 2 bases from J, the gap between germline ends came to 12 bases. Per the germline V gene, CDR1 is MDHEN and CDR2 is SYDVKM. The CDR3 is 14 amino acids. The CDR3 region is CASIPGTTYNEQFF. The CDR3 coding sequence is TGTGCCAGCATTCCCGGGACAACCTACAATGAGCAGTTCTTC.

The V call is TRBV7-2, the J call TRBJ1-1; 8 nucleotides line up with TRBD1. With V trimmed by 4 bases and J by 5 bases, 9 bases remained unmatched. The germline V gene has CDR1 SGHTA and CDR2 FQGNSA. CDR3 length: 15 amino acids. This CDR3 is CASSSIRTGITEAFF. DNA of the CDR3: TGTGCCAGCAGCTCGATAAGGACAGGGATAACTGAAGCTTTCTTT. Full variable domain (rest looked up from reference TRBV7-2 and TRBJ1-1): GAGVSQSPSNKVTEKGKDVELRCDPISGHTALYWYRQSLGQGLEFLIYFQGNSAPDKSGLPSDRFSAERTGGSVSTLTIQRTQQEDSAVYLCASSSIRTGITEAFFGQGTRLTVV.

In nucleotides, the CDR3 is TGTGCCAGCTCACCACAACCTAGCCTAAATGAGCAGTTCTTC. Protein sequence: CASSPQPSLNEQFF. The chain combines TRBV18 with TRBJ2-1; tentative D call: TRBD2 (5 bases). This CDR3 spans 14 amino acids. V shed 1 base and J shed 7 bases, with 11 bases lying between them. From germline, CDR1 is KGHSH and CDR2 LQKENI.

With regard to this clone: A read error may produce the germline difference seen at one junction end. The rearrangement uses TRBV5-3 and TRBJ1-5; D remains unclear. TRBV5-3 is noted as an ORF with a role that remains uncertain. The length of the CDR3 is 13 residues. Written as DNA, the CDR3 is TGTGCCAGCAGCTTAGAGATGAATCAGCCCCAGCATTTT. It encodes CASSLEMNQPQHF.

The rearrangement joins TRBV18 to TRBJ2-5, with 9 nucleotides matching TRBD1. The J call may be faulty, since TRBJ2-7 better matches the DNA end. This CDR3 is built from 16 residues. Germline V gene sequence: CDR1 KGHSH, CDR2 LQKENI. CDR3 residues: CASSPSSGTGHYEQYF. Here the CDR3 DNA reads TGTGCCAGCTCACCTTCCTCCGGGACAGGGCATTACGAGCAGTACTTC.

In DNA, the CDR3 is TGCGCCCGGCGGGAGCGTTGGTACGAGCAGTACTTC. It is translated as CARRERWYEQYF. The chain couples TRBV10-1 to TRBJ2-7; 7 bases map to TRBD2. Per germline, CDR1 WNHNN and CDR2 SYGVQD (reference sequence). The CDR3 is made up of 12 amino acids. Trimming took 11 bases from V and 4 from J; bases not matched to a gene: 8.

The chain has TRBV7-6 and TRBJ1-4, with 7 bases fitting TRBD1. The CDR3 contains 16 residues. Per germline, CDR1 SGHVS and CDR2 FNYEAQ. With 4 bases clipped from V and 5 bases from J, the junction kept 10 bases outside the gene matches. The CDR3 spells CASSSRPTGWNEKLFF. In DNA form, the CDR3 reads TGTGCCAGCAGCTCCCGACCGACAGGGTGGAATGAAAAACTGTTTTTT.

The rearrangement joins TRBV11-2 to TRBJ2-7, with D possibly matching TRBD1 (5 bases). Germline V lookup: CDR1 SGHAT, CDR2 FQNNGV. With 5 bases removed from V and 4 bases from J, the gap between germline ends came to 9 bases. The length of the CDR3 is 12 residues. The CDR3 nucleotides are TGTGCCAGCAGCAAACACAGGTACGAGCAGTACTTC. It is translated as CASSKHRYEQYF.

The genes are TRBV6-1 and TRBJ2-2; 8 bases agree with TRBD2. The CDR3 has 19 amino acids. Germline values: CDR1 MNHNS, CDR2 SASEGT. The trim removed 2 bases at V and 6 bases at J, leaving 17 bases unmatched. CDR3 DNA sequence: TGTGCCAGCAGTGAATGGCTTTCGTTTCGCGGGAGGAGGCCCGGGGAGCTGTTTTTT. Protein: CASSEWLSFRGRRPGELFF.

This chain uses TRBV6-6 with TRBJ2-2; weak D call: TRBD2 (5 bases). V was clipped by 2 bases and J by 10 bases, with 8 bases between them. The CDR3 contains 12 residues. CDR1 is MNHNY and CDR2 is SVGAGI in the germline V gene (reference sequence). CDR3 in DNA: TGTGCCAGCAGTTACGCCCGGGAGGAGCTGTTTTTT. Protein: CASSYAREELFF.

J is TRBJ2-5 and V is TRBV2; a weak D match, TRBD2 (6 bases). The V gene's germline CDR1 is SNHLY and CDR2 FYNNEI. The CDR3 has 14 amino acids. Trimming pared 7 bases from V and 1 base from J, leaving 13 bases between. CDR3 region: CASTGLARQETQYF. The CDR3 DNA sequence: TGTGCCAGCACCGGGCTAGCGCGCCAAGAGACCCAGTACTTC.

The V and J genes are TRBV18 and TRBJ2-1, with D perhaps TRBD2 (6 bases). Deletions cut 5 bases from V and 10 bases from J, with 15 bases between. The CDR3 has 13 residues. CDR1 is KGHSH and CDR2 is LQKENI in the germline V gene. CDR3 nucleotide sequence: TGTGCCAGCTCAGTTGGGCGGGATAGGGAGCAGTTCTTC. This translates into CASSVGRDREQFF.

This clone occurred once. Here the CDR3 reads CASRATGEANEQFF. CDR3 nucleotide sequence: TGTGCCAGCAGGGCAACAGGGGAAGCGAATGAGCAGTTCTTC. The chain is built from TRBV7-3 and TRBJ2-1; 7 bases line up with TRBD1. The CDR3 is 14 residues long. Germline CDR1 SGHTA, CDR2 FQGTGA. V was pared by 6 bases and J by 7 bases, with 9 bases of the junction left unmatched.

The chain employs TRBV27 and TRBJ1-5, with TRBD1 as a possible D gene (6 bases). In germline, CDR1 is MNHEY, CDR2 SMNVEV (reference sequence). The V end lost 2 bases, the J end lost 6 bases, and 8 bases lay between the germline ends. The CDR3 length is 13 residues. The CDR3 region has the DNA TGTGCCAGCAGTTTAAAGGACAGTCAGCCCCAGCATTTT. It specifies CASSLKDSQPQHF.

This chain connects TRBV9 to TRBJ1-6; possibly TRBD1 for D (5 bases). Germline CDR1 SGDLS, CDR2 YYNGEE. V lost 3 bases and J lost 7, with 17 bases in between. This CDR3 comprises 16 residues. The CDR3: CASSARDFFDNSPLHF. The CDR3 coding sequence is TGTGCCAGCAGCGCCCGGGACTTTTTCGACAATTCACCCCTCCACTTT.

The chain couples TRBV6-5 to TRBJ2-6, with D maybe TRBD2 (6 bases). Looked up from germline, CDR1 is MNHEY and CDR2 is SVGAGI. The ends were cut back, 2 bases at V and 4 bases at J, with 9 bases in the middle. This CDR3 contains 15 residues. As DNA, the CDR3 is TGTGCCAGCAGTTACGGGGGGACCGGGGCCAACGTCCTGACTTTC. It codes for CASSYGGTGANVLTF.